This T cell receptor (beta chain) comes out of a study of CDR3 diversity in severe acne (dated by TCRdb to the late 2010s). About this clonotype itself: This receptor's antigen is unknown. No quality values exist for individual bases; no much larger clone is one base distant.

Receptors were amplified or captured by PCR. Data came from an Illumina HiSeq 2000. TCRdb reanalyzed the raw reads on its own, using fastp at Q25 for trimming and MiXCR for clone calling, and kept in-frame beta chains. CDR3 protein sequences are deduplicated, and each keeps its most common genes and DNA. Here the sample has more than 85,000 distinct CDR3 sequences; approximately 52% occur a single time. The ten largest account for roughly a tenth of the sample. Trimming removed 5 bases from V and 6 bases from J; the gene matches leave 4 bases unexplained. Including the terminal cysteine and phenylalanine, the CDR3 comprises 15 residues. Only the CDR3 DNA stays, 45 bases, in frame from base 1. CDR1 MNHEY and CDR2 SVGEGT are derived from the germline V gene.

The sequenced material came from blood. The sequence is built from TRBV6-2 or TRBV6-3 and TRBJ2-3, with TRBD2 matching 14 junction bases. The sequence came from a male donor in good health, serving as a control. The CDR3 here reads CASSPRLAGGDTQYF. The DNA reads as follows: TGTGCCAGCAGTCCAAGACTAGCGGGAGGGGATACGCAGTATTTT.